Below are 24 T cell receptor beta chains sequenced from a single sample in a study of cytotoxic CD8 clonotypes in ibrutinib-treated CLL. Sequenced by immunoSEQ multiplex PCR; TCRdb stores in-frame clones only, minus some. The sample shows some 200,000 clones, roughly three quarters of them seen only once. The sequences come from PBMCs, collected after 12 months of ibrutinib treatment. These receptors came from a human donor with chronic lymphocytic leukemia.

A single count supports this clone. The chain couples TRBV19 to TRBJ2-7; D is ambiguous. The CDR3 length is 12 residues. Germline CDR1 reads LNHDA; CDR2 reads SQIVND (reference sequence). V was pared by 11 bases and J by 5 bases, with 16 bases between. This chain's CDR3 is CADGPTYNEQYF. CDR3 nucleotides: TGTGCCGACGGCCCAACATATAACGAGCAGTACTTC.

V is TRBV7-6 and J is TRBJ2-7; tentatively, D is TRBD1 (6 bases). The germline V gene encodes CDR1 SGHVS and CDR2 FNYEAQ. The V end was cut by 4 bases, the J end by 2 bases, with 9 bases between. The CDR3 has 13 amino acids. This CDR3 is CASSSPGAYEQYF. The CDR3 DNA sequence: TGTGCCAGCAGCTCCCCAGGGGCCTACGAGCAGTACTTC. The whole variable domain, filled in from reference TRBV7-6 and TRBJ2-7, reads GAGVSQSPRYKVTKRGQDVALRCDPISGHVSLYWYRQALGQGPEFLTYFNYEAQQDKSGLPNDRFSAERPEGSISTLTIQRTEQRDSAMYRCASSSPGAYEQYFGPGTRLTVT.

The V call is TRBV25-1, the J call TRBJ2-1, with D unclear. The germline V gene has CDR1 MGHDK and CDR2 SYGVNS. V was shortened by 1 base and J by 2 bases, with 9 bases between the two germline ends. CDR3 length: 15 residues. The CDR3 loop reads CASSESVAPYNEQFF. In DNA, the CDR3 is TGTGCCAGCAGTGAATCGGTGGCGCCCTACAATGAGCAGTTCTTC. Using reference TRBV25-1 and TRBJ2-1 for the parts outside the CDR3, the full variable domain is EADIYQTPRYLVIGTGKKITLECSQTMGHDKMYWYQQDPGMELHLIHYSYGVNSTEKGDLSSESTVSRIRTEHFPLTLESARPSHTSQYLCASSESVAPYNEQFFGPGTRLTVL.

The chain combines TRBV30 with TRBJ2-3, with D unclear. CDR1 is GTSNPN, CDR2 SVGIG, per germline (reference sequence). The CDR3 length is 15 residues. V was cut by 2 bases and J by 4 bases, with 16 bases left in between. CDR3 protein: CAWSRLGSLADTQYF. The DNA for the CDR3 is TGTGCCTGGAGTCGACTGGGCTCCCTCGCAGATACGCAGTATTTT.

The chain carries TRBV6-1 and TRBJ2-1; 7 bases are a match to TRBD2. The CDR3 has 22 residues. Trimming took 1 base from V and 6 from J; bases not matched to a gene: 27. The germline V gene encodes CDR1 MNHNS and CDR2 SASEGT. CDR3 protein: CASSEVIRSWVAGQWEVNEQFF. The CDR3 DNA is TGTGCCAGCAGTGAAGTGATAAGGAGCTGGGTAGCGGGCCAGTGGGAGGTCAATGAGCAGTTCTTC.

V usage is TRBV4-2 and J usage is TRBJ2-3; perhaps D is TRBD1 or TRBD2 (6 bases each). CDR1 and CDR2 from the germline V gene are LGHNA and YNFKEQ. There are 18 residues in the CDR3. Trimming removed 4 bases at V and 0 bases at J, with 20 bases between. CDR3 bases: TGTGCCAGCAGCCTCCAGGGGCCTAGCGAAACTAGCACAGATACGCAGTATTTT. It yields the protein CASSLQGPSETSTDTQYF.

The chain combines TRBV4-1 with TRBJ2-5; D is ambiguous. Looked up from germline, CDR1 is MGHRA and CDR2 is YSYEKL. This CDR3 is 16 amino acids long. With 4 bases removed from V and 5 bases from J, the gap between germline ends came to 20 bases. For the CDR3, the DNA is TGCGCCAGCAGCCCCTCCCCTGGTACCCTAGGGGAGACCCAGTACTTC. Amino acid sequence: CASSPSPGTLGETQYF.

The chain links TRBV18 to TRBJ2-7, with TRBD2 matching 11 bases. The CDR3 has 15 amino acids. Germline CDR1 reads KGHSH; CDR2 reads LQKENI. J lost 7 bases, V lost 6 bases, and 11 bases had no gene match. This chain's CDR3 is CASSPELAGVGEQYF. CDR3 in DNA: TGTGCCAGCTCTCCCGAACTAGCGGGAGTGGGGGAGCAGTACTTC.

The J gene is TRBJ1-5, the V gene TRBV9; tentative D call: TRBD1 (6 bases). Germline CDR1 and CDR2: SGDLS and YYNGEE. Trimming pared 3 bases from V and 4 bases from J, leaving 11 bases between. CDR3 length equals 14 residues. The DNA for the CDR3 is TGTGCCAGCAGCGCAGGGGCTGGTAATCAGCCCCAGCATTTT. Translating gives CASSAGAGNQPQHF.

The chain combines TRBV13 with TRBJ2-1, with TRBD1 matching over 9 bases. CDR1 and CDR2 (germline): PRHDT, FYEKMQ (reference sequence). Trimming removed 2 bases from V and 1 base from J; junction bases left unmatched: 3. The CDR3 is 16 residues long. Here the CDR3 DNA reads TGTGCCAGCAGCTTAACAGGGGGCGTATCCTACAATGAGCAGTTCTTC. Its protein is CASSLTGGVSYNEQFF. The full variable domain, its missing parts supplied by reference TRBV13 and TRBJ2-1, is AAGVIQSPRHLIKEKRETATLKCYPIPRHDTVYWYQQGPGQDPQFLISFYEKMQSDKGSIPDRFSAQQFSDYHSELNMSSLELGDSALYFCASSLTGGVSYNEQFFGPGTRLTVL.

This clone was found once. This chain joins TRBV7-9 and TRBJ1-3; 8 bases fit TRBD1. This CDR3 has 18 amino acids. With V trimmed by 4 bases and J by 3 bases, 14 bases remained unmatched. Germline V gene data show CDR1 as SEHNR and CDR2 as FQNEAQ (reference sequence). CDR3 amino acids: CASSYSYRTGFDGNTIYF. Here the CDR3 DNA reads TGTGCCAGCAGCTACAGTTACAGGACAGGGTTTGATGGAAACACCATATATTTT.

The sample holds a few counts of this clone. This chain joins TRBV4-2 and TRBJ2-7; D remains ambiguous. This CDR3 is built from 12 residues. Germline values: CDR1 LGHNA, CDR2 YNFKEQ. V lost 0 bases, J lost 5 bases, and 5 bases lay in between. In DNA form, the CDR3 reads TGTGCCAGCAGCCAAGATGGCAACGAGCAGTACTTC. Amino acids: CASSQDGNEQYF.

This chain joins TRBV7-9 and TRBJ2-7; D is perhaps TRBD1 or TRBD2 (5 bases each). V was trimmed by 5 bases and J by 0 bases, leaving 26 bases between them. The CDR3 totals 19 residues. CDR1 is SEHNR, CDR2 FQNEAQ, per germline (reference sequence). DNA of the CDR3: TGTGCCAGCAGCGAAATGGGGGTTCGATACATTGGCGGCTCCTACGAGCAGTACTTC. Residues: CASSEMGVRYIGGSYEQYF.

J is TRBJ1-2 and V is TRBV4-1, with D tentatively TRBD1 (5 bases). This CDR3 spans 12 amino acids. Trimming pared 1 base from V and 8 bases from J, leaving 8 bases between. Germline V CDR1 and CDR2: MGHRA, YSYEKL. The CDR3 coding sequence is TGCGCCAGCAGCCAAGCCGGGGGAGGCTACACCTTC. Translating gives CASSQAGGGYTF.

The rearrangement joins TRBV28 to TRBJ2-7; 8 bases map to TRBD1. The ends lost 8 bases at V and 1 base at J; junction bases unmatched: 4. Per the germline V gene, CDR1 is MDHEN and CDR2 is SYDVKM. The CDR3 covers 13 residues. In DNA form, the CDR3 reads TGTGCCAGCTTTGGGACAGGTTCCTACGAGCAGTACTTC. Its protein is CASFGTGSYEQYF.

The rearrangement links TRBV6-6 to TRBJ1-2; 7 positions agree with TRBD1. V lost 5 bases to trimming and J lost 6 bases; unmatched junction nucleotides: 6. There are 13 residues in the CDR3. Per germline, CDR1 MNHNY and CDR2 SVGAGI (reference sequence). CDR3 bases: TGTGCCAGCAGTAAATCAACAGGGGATGGCTACACCTTC. This encodes CASSKSTGDGYTF.

The chain carries TRBV5-1 and TRBJ2-3; either TRBD1 or TRBD2 may fit D (5 bases each). The CDR3 is 14 residues long. V gave up 5 bases and J gave up 6 bases, with 16 bases separating them. Germline V lookup: CDR1 SGHRS, CDR2 YFSETQ. The CDR3: CASRPGTPLDTQYF. DNA of the CDR3: TGCGCCAGCAGACCCGGGACCCCCCTGGATACGCAGTATTTT.

In the case of this clone: Other DNA sequences in this sample translate to the same CDR3. V gene TRBV5-4 combines with J gene TRBJ1-3; D not certain. This CDR3 has 12 residues. Trimming took 5 bases from V and 4 from J, leaving 7 bases between them. Germline loops: CDR1 SGHNT, CDR2 YYREEE (reference sequence). The CDR3 sequence: CASSRSGNTIYF. CDR3 coding DNA: TGTGCCAGCAGTCGGTCGGGAAACACCATATATTTT.

This clone was observed a single time. This chain uses TRBV5-6 with TRBJ2-3; D tentatively fits TRBD1 or TRBD2 (5 bases each). This CDR3 region has 16 residues. V was shortened by 0 bases and J by 3 bases, with 14 bases between the two germline ends. Germline V CDR1 and CDR2: SGHDT, YYEEEE. CDR3 sequence: CASSLGGPPSTDTQYF. The CDR3, as DNA: TGTGCCAGCAGCTTGGGGGGACCTCCGAGTACAGATACGCAGTATTTT.

In DNA, the CDR3 is TGTGCCAGTACCTTCGGAGGCGAGCACTATGGCTACACCTTC. Protein sequence: CASTFGGEHYGYTF. The rearrangement links TRBV19 to TRBJ1-2; D is undetermined. The CDR3 covers 14 residues. The V end lost 7 bases, the J end lost 3 bases, and 15 bases lay between the germline ends. Per the germline V gene, CDR1 is LNHDA and CDR2 is SQIVND (reference sequence).

The V call is TRBV28, the J call TRBJ2-2; the D call may be TRBD1 or TRBD2 (5 bases each). CDR1 and CDR2 (germline): MDHEN, SYDVKM. The ends were cut back, 2 bases at V and 5 bases at J, with 18 bases in the middle. The CDR3 has 17 residues. CDR3 sequence reads: CASSLRRQGPVTGELFF. The CDR3 region has the DNA TGTGCCAGCAGTTTAAGGAGGCAGGGACCTGTGACCGGGGAGCTGTTTTTT.

This clone was seen a single time. V usage is TRBV19 and J usage is TRBJ1-1; perhaps TRBD1 as D (6 bases). Trimming took off 6 bases at V and 0 bases at J, with 11 bases between the two ends. From germline, CDR1 is LNHDA and CDR2 SQIVND (reference sequence). The CDR3 consists of 14 residues. The CDR3 here is CASSLTGLNTEAFF. The DNA of the CDR3 is TGTGCCAGTAGCCTTACAGGGCTGAACACTGAAGCTTTCTTT.

This chain connects TRBV4-1 to TRBJ2-7; D perhaps matches TRBD2 (6 bases). CDR1 MGHRA and CDR2 YSYEKL come from the germline V gene. V gave up 3 bases and J gave up 0 bases, with 21 bases separating them. The CDR3 extends over 18 amino acids. The CDR3 DNA follows: TGCGCCAGCAGCCATCCCCAAGGGGAGGCCGTTCACTCCTACGAGCAGTACTTC. Encoded protein: CASSHPQGEAVHSYEQYF.

The chain recombines TRBV2 with TRBJ1-6; 10 bases fit TRBD1. J gave up 6 bases and V 4 bases, and 3 bases lay outside the gene matches. The CDR3 extends over 15 amino acids. In germline, CDR1 is SNHLY, CDR2 FYNNEI. As DNA, the CDR3 is TGTGCCAGCAGTGGCGGGACAGGGGTTAATTCACCCCTCCACTTT. Translation: CASSGGTGVNSPLHF.